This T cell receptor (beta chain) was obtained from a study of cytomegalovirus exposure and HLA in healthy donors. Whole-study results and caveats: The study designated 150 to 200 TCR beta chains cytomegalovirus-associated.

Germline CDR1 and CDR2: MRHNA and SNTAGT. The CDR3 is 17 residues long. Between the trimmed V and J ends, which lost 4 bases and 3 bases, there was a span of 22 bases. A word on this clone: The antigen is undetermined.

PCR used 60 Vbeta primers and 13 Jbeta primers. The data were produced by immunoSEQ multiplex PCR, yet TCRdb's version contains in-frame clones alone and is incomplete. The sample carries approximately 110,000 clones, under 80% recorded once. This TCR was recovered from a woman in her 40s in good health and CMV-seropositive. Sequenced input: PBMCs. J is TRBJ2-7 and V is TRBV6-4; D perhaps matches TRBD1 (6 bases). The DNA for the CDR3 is TGTGCCAGCAGTGTCCAGAAACAGGGCCTCGCCTACTACGAGCAGTACTTC. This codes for CASSVQKQGLAYYEQYF.